This TCR beta chain was captured by sequencing in a study of cytomegalovirus exposure and HLA in healthy donors. Study-wide results and limits: Rarity marked most TCR sequences, yet some public TCRs occurred in many donors. An observed cluster of highly shared sequence variants was recorded as a likely sequencing artifact.

Every donor was a healthy person donating bone marrow. As to this clone: Its antigen remains unknown.

In the PCR, 60 Vbeta and 13 Jbeta primers were used. Sequencing was performed with immunoSEQ multiplex PCR; in TCRdb, only in-frame clones are kept and a portion is missing. The table includes 250,000 or so clones, about nine tenths detected once. Sequencing was performed on PBMCs. The sequence came from a girl aged 2-10 years in good health and CMV-seronegative.

This CDR3 is CASSLSGLGEQYF. DNA for the CDR3: TGTGCCAGCAGCTTAAGCGGGTTGGGCGAGCAGTACTTC. V is TRBV5-6 and J is TRBJ2-7; D might be TRBD2 (6 bases). This CDR3 has 13 residues. Germline V lookup: CDR1 SGHDT, CDR2 YYEEEE. V was pared by 2 bases and J by 6 bases, with 12 bases between.